These 14 T cell receptor beta chains were all obtained from the same sample, sequenced in a study of CD8 T cells in Susac syndrome. RNA was extracted with the RNeasy kit, and a quantity of roughly 0.5 to 1 ug was reverse transcribed using random hexamers. TCRdb reanalysed the immunoSEQ multiplex PCR reads using MiXCR and keeps one entry per CDR3 protein. The sample shows 130,000 to 150,000 distinct CDR3 sequences, roughly 95% of them seen only once. The specimen was CD4+ T cells from PBMCs. The receptors were gathered from a human donor in good health.

The V gene is TRBV28, the J gene TRBJ2-7, with 10 bases lining up with TRBD1. CDR1 MDHEN and CDR2 SYDVKM come from the germline V gene. The J segment lost 4 bases and the V segment lost 4 bases, leaving 7 bases of the junction unmatched. The CDR3 covers 15 residues. DNA of the CDR3: TGTGCCAGCAGTTCTCTGGGACAGGGGAGGTACGAGCAGTACTTC. Translating gives CASSSLGQGRYEQYF.

This chain joins TRBV15 and TRBJ2-2; 12 positions agree with TRBD2. Germline V lookup: CDR1 LNHNV, CDR2 YYDKDF (reference sequence). With 4 bases clipped from V and 7 bases from J, the junction kept 10 bases outside the gene matches. The CDR3 runs to 17 residues. The CDR3 DNA reads as TGTGCCACCAGCACTAGACTAGCGGGAGTTAGGGGCGGGGAGCTGTTTTTT. Protein product: CATSTRLAGVRGGELFF.

This chain uses TRBV10-2 with TRBJ2-5, with TRBD2 as a possible D gene (6 bases). Germline CDR1 and CDR2: WSHSY and SAAADI. The length of the CDR3 is 14 residues. V was shortened by 2 bases and J by 2 bases, with 9 bases between the two germline ends. CDR3 residues: CASSEPGTQETQYF. CDR3 nucleotides: TGCGCCAGCAGTGAGCCCGGGACTCAAGAGACCCAGTACTTC.

J is TRBJ2-1 and V is TRBV5-1; the D gene is possibly TRBD2 (6 bases). The CDR3 extends over 15 amino acids. Germline-derived CDR1 and CDR2 are SGHRS and YFSETQ. V shed 0 bases and J shed 0 bases, with 7 bases lying between them. This chain's CDR3 is CASSLGEDSYNEQFF. CDR3 bases: TGCGCCAGCAGCTTGGGGGAGGACTCCTACAATGAGCAGTTCTTC.

The gene calls are TRBV5-1 and TRBJ2-5, with D perhaps TRBD1 (6 bases). Trimming removed 4 bases from V and 3 bases from J, with 13 bases in between. Germline CDR1 SGHRS, CDR2 YFSETQ. This CDR3 contains 14 residues. As DNA, the CDR3 is TGCGCCAGCAGCCCAGGACAGTTAGAAGAGACCCAGTACTTC. It is translated as CASSPGQLEETQYF.

The genes are TRBV2 and TRBJ1-5, with D maybe TRBD1 (6 bases). The CDR3 is 14 amino acids. CDR1 and CDR2 from the germline V gene are SNHLY and FYNNEI. Trimming shortened V by 5 bases and J by 2 bases, and 10 bases separated the two germline ends. As DNA, the CDR3 is TGTGCCAGCAGTACACAGGGTCGCAATCAGCCCCAGCATTTT. The encoded protein is CASSTQGRNQPQHF.

CDR3 nucleotide sequence: TGTGCCAGCATTCCCAGACTAGCGGGAACCACCGGGGAGCTGTTTTTT. Its protein product is CASIPRLAGTTGELFF. The chain recombines TRBV6-1 with TRBJ2-2, with 11 bases aligning to TRBD2. CDR1 is MNHNS and CDR2 is SASEGT in the germline V gene. The CDR3 extends over 16 amino acids. V lost 7 bases to trimming and J lost 4 bases; unmatched junction nucleotides: 8.

The chain has TRBV20-1 and TRBJ1-1; 8 bases agree with TRBD1. Per germline, CDR1 DFQATT and CDR2 SNEGSKA (reference sequence). The V and J ends lost 5 bases and 3 bases, in that order; junction bases with no gene match: 11. The CDR3 has 15 residues. In nucleotides, the CDR3 is TGCAGTGCTTCCGGGGGCGGACAGGGCTACACTGAAGCTTTCTTT. Translating it yields CSASGGGQGYTEAFF.

This sequence joins TRBV29-1 and TRBJ2-3; possible D gene TRBD2, 5 bases. This CDR3 region has 16 residues. Trimming cost V 4 bases and J 3 bases, with 20 bases left between them. CDR1 and CDR2 from the germline V gene are SQVTM and ANQGSEA. This CDR3 reads CSVVWASRGSTDTQYF. The CDR3 region has the DNA TGCAGCGTTGTTTGGGCGTCGAGAGGGAGTACAGATACGCAGTATTTT.

This rearrangement joins TRBV5-6 to TRBJ1-2, with a tentative D call TRBD1 (6 bases). Germline-derived CDR1 and CDR2 are SGHDT and YYEEEE. V shed 3 bases and J shed 1 base, with 13 bases lying between them. This CDR3 comprises 15 residues. CDR3 loop: CASSWGPVNNYGYTF. For the CDR3, the DNA is TGTGCCAGCAGCTGGGGGCCTGTTAATAACTATGGCTACACCTTC.

This chain links TRBV9 with TRBJ2-3; D is perhaps TRBD2 (5 bases). The germline gives CDR1 SGDLS, CDR2 YYNGEE. V was trimmed by 0 bases and J by 6 bases, leaving 14 bases between them. CDR3 length: 15 residues. This CDR3 is CASSVGRSGSDTQYF. DNA for the CDR3: TGTGCCAGCAGCGTAGGAAGGAGCGGATCCGATACGCAGTATTTT.

The chain joins TRBV7-9 to TRBJ1-6; no definite D call. Trimming stripped 5 bases from V and 10 bases from J, with 18 bases between. Germline V gene lookup returns CDR1 SEHNR and CDR2 FQNEAQ (reference sequence). This CDR3 has 15 amino acids. CDR3 nucleotides: TGTGCCAGCAGCATACTGGACCTACGGCCGTCACCCCTCCACTTT. Protein: CASSILDLRPSPLHF. The full variable domain, its missing parts supplied by reference TRBV7-9 and TRBJ1-6, is DTGVSQNPRHKITKRGQNVTFRCDPISEHNRLYWYRQTLGQGPEFLTYFQNEAQLEKSRLLSDRFSAERPKGSFSTLEIQRTEQGDSAMYLCASSILDLRPSPLHFGNGTRLTVT.

The chain couples TRBV3-1 to TRBJ1-1; D gene unclear. The CDR3 loop spans 13 amino acids. CDR1 LGHDT and CDR2 YNNKEL come from the germline V gene (reference sequence). V lost 4 bases and J lost 1, with 7 bases in between. The CDR3 coding sequence is TGTGCCAGCAGCCGAGAAGAGAACACTGAAGCTTTCTTT. As protein: CASSREENTEAFF.

The rearrangement joins TRBV7-6 to TRBJ1-2; a weak D match, TRBD1 (6 bases). The CDR3 contains 13 residues. Germline V gene data show CDR1 as SGHVS and CDR2 as FNYEAQ. The germline V and J ends were trimmed by 3 bases and 7 bases, with 12 bases remaining between them. CDR3 bases: TGTGCCAGCAGCTTGCTGGGGGCGGTTGGCTACACCTTC. Protein sequence: CASSLLGAVGYTF.